This is a list of T cell receptor beta chains from one sample in a study of cytomegalovirus exposure and HLA in healthy donors. Sequencing used immunoSEQ multiplex PCR; TCRdb keeps in-frame clones, though not all of them. The table includes around 140,000 clones, 70% to 85% detected once. Sequenced sample: PBMCs. These receptors came from a man in his thirties or forties in good health and CMV-seropositive. Both conserved end residues are part of each CDR3. A D gene is named only where the DNA matches it firmly. The size entry is marked missing in some rows and otherwise reads once, few, many or a size class.

v_call: TRBV19; clone_size: .; d_call: TRBD1; j_call: TRBJ2-7; cdr3_aa: CASLPGQGGEQYF; cdr3_nt: TGTGCCAGTTTGCCGGGACAGGGGGGCGAGCAGTACTTC
v_call: TRBV15; clone_size: .; d_call: TRBD1; j_call: TRBJ1-3; cdr3_aa: CATSREGTGAGNTIYF; cdr3_nt: TGTGCCACCAGCAGAGAAGGGACAGGGGCTGGAAACACCATATATTTT
v_call: TRBV7-9; clone_size: .; d_call: .; j_call: TRBJ2-3; cdr3_aa: CASSLDSSTDTQYF; cdr3_nt: TGTGCCAGCAGCTTGGACAGCTCTACAGATACGCAGTATTTT
v_call: TRBV6-1; clone_size: few; d_call: .; j_call: TRBJ1-5; cdr3_aa: CASGAGHGEQPQHF; cdr3_nt: TGTGCCAGCGGCGCCGGACATGGTGAACAGCCCCAGCATTTT
v_call: TRBV5-4; clone_size: few; d_call: TRBD1; j_call: TRBJ1-1; cdr3_aa: CASRLSTGTGNTEAFF; cdr3_nt: TGTGCCAGCAGACTTTCCACCGGGACAGGGAACACTGAAGCTTTCTTT
v_call: TRBV4-1; clone_size: few; d_call: .; j_call: TRBJ1-3; cdr3_aa: CASSQDRGTGNTIYF; cdr3_nt: TGCGCCAGCAGCCAAGATCGGGGGACTGGAAACACCATATATTTT
v_call: TRBV19; clone_size: once; d_call: .; j_call: TRBJ2-2; cdr3_aa: CASSIGQYGELFF; cdr3_nt: TGTGCCAGTAGTATCGGACAGTACGGGGAGCTGTTTTTT
v_call: TRBV5-1; clone_size: .; d_call: .; j_call: TRBJ2-2; cdr3_aa: CASSLAEGVTGELFF; cdr3_nt: TGCGCCAGCAGCTTGGCAGAGGGGGTCACCGGGGAGCTGTTTTTT
v_call: TRBV18; clone_size: .; d_call: .; j_call: TRBJ1-1; cdr3_aa: CASSPLRGSDTEAFF; cdr3_nt: TGTGCCAGCTCACCTCTTCGGGGGTCGGACACTGAAGCTTTCTTT
v_call: TRBV28; clone_size: .; d_call: TRBD1; j_call: TRBJ2-1; cdr3_aa: CASSPGTGYNEQFF; cdr3_nt: TGTGCCAGCAGCCCCGGGACAGGATACAATGAGCAGTTCTTC
v_call: TRBV7-2; clone_size: .; d_call: TRBD2; j_call: TRBJ2-1; cdr3_aa: CASSEMTSGYNEQFF; cdr3_nt: TGTGCCAGCAGCGAAATGACTAGCGGGTACAATGAGCAGTTCTTC
v_call: TRBV14; clone_size: .; d_call: .; j_call: TRBJ1-5; cdr3_aa: CASAFSEGQPQHF; cdr3_nt: TGTGCCAGCGCCTTTTCCGAGGGTCAGCCCCAGCATTTT
v_call: TRBV18; clone_size: .; d_call: .; j_call: TRBJ1-1; cdr3_aa: CASSPPGGTTGAEAFF; cdr3_nt: TGTGCCAGCTCACCACCTGGCGGGACTACGGGGGCTGAAGCTTTCTTT
v_call: TRBV4-1; clone_size: .; d_call: .; j_call: TRBJ2-7; cdr3_aa: CASSQDNAGNPYEQYF; cdr3_nt: TGCGCCAGCAGCCAAGATAACGCGGGGAATCCCTACGAGCAGTACTTC
v_call: TRBV11-2; clone_size: .; d_call: TRBD2; j_call: TRBJ2-3; cdr3_aa: CASRGGGSMRADTQYF; cdr3_nt: TGTGCCAGCAGAGGCGGCGGGAGTATGCGAGCAGATACGCAGTATTTT
v_call: TRBV2; clone_size: .; d_call: TRBD2; j_call: TRBJ2-7; cdr3_aa: CASSGTSGGAGSYEQYF; cdr3_nt: TGTGCCAGCAGTGGGACTAGCGGGGGGGCCGGGTCCTACGAGCAGTACTTC
v_call: TRBV28; clone_size: .; d_call: TRBD1; j_call: TRBJ1-3; cdr3_aa: CASSYSGTGVNTIYF; cdr3_nt: TGTGCCAGCAGTTACTCCGGGACAGGGGTTAACACCATATATTTT
v_call: TRBV6-5; clone_size: .; d_call: TRBD1; j_call: TRBJ1-4; cdr3_aa: CASRDAGGAEKLFF; cdr3_nt: TGTGCCAGCAGGGACGCAGGGGGCGCGGAAAAACTGTTTTTT
v_call: TRBV7-2; clone_size: .; d_call: TRBD1; j_call: TRBJ1-1; cdr3_aa: CASSLQGGVAEAFF; cdr3_nt: TGTGCCAGCAGCCTTCAAGGGGGCGTCGCTGAAGCTTTCTTT
v_call: TRBV5-1; clone_size: .; d_call: .; j_call: TRBJ2-5; cdr3_aa: CASSLGVTISQETQYF; cdr3_nt: TGCGCCAGCAGCTTGGGGGTGACTATCTCCCAAGAGACCCAGTACTTC
v_call: TRBV7-2; clone_size: once; d_call: .; j_call: TRBJ1-4; cdr3_aa: CASSLSQGGSEKLFF; cdr3_nt: TGTGCCAGCAGCTTAAGCCAGGGAGGCAGTGAAAAACTGTTTTTT
v_call: TRBV5-4; clone_size: .; d_call: TRBD2; j_call: TRBJ2-3; cdr3_aa: CASSSRGSGGVLGTDTQYF; cdr3_nt: TGTGCCAGCAGCTCTCGCGGGAGCGGGGGGGTCCTTGGCACAGATACGCAGTATTTT
v_call: TRBV10-3; clone_size: once; d_call: .; j_call: TRBJ1-3; cdr3_aa: CATERGTGNTIYF; cdr3_nt: TGTGCCACCGAACGGGGTACCGGAAACACCATATATTTT
v_call: TRBV27; clone_size: .; d_call: TRBD2; j_call: TRBJ2-3; cdr3_aa: CASSLFPGGPNTQYF; cdr3_nt: TGTGCCAGCAGTTTATTCCCGGGGGGGCCAAATACGCAGTATTTT
v_call: TRBV28; clone_size: .; d_call: .; j_call: TRBJ1-2; cdr3_aa: CASSIESGPGYTF; cdr3_nt: TGTGCCAGCAGTATTGAGAGCGGGCCTGGCTACACCTTC
v_call: TRBV12-5; clone_size: .; d_call: TRBD1; j_call: TRBJ2-2; cdr3_aa: CASGARDSTGELFF; cdr3_nt: TGTGCTAGTGGTGCCAGGGACAGCACCGGGGAGCTGTTTTTT
v_call: TRBV19; clone_size: .; d_call: .; j_call: TRBJ2-3; cdr3_aa: CASSISTGDTQYF; cdr3_nt: TGTGCCAGTAGTATCTCGACCGGGGATACGCAGTATTTT
v_call: TRBV9; clone_size: .; d_call: .; j_call: TRBJ1-1; cdr3_aa: CASSVAHGGGMTEAFF; cdr3_nt: TGTGCCAGCAGCGTAGCTCACGGGGGAGGTATGACTGAAGCTTTCTTT
v_call: TRBV19; clone_size: .; d_call: TRBD1; j_call: TRBJ1-1; cdr3_aa: CASSTAGTGPVFF; cdr3_nt: TGTGCCAGTAGTACGGCCGGGACAGGGCCTGTTTTCTTT
v_call: TRBV29-1; clone_size: .; d_call: .; j_call: TRBJ2-3; cdr3_aa: CSVASLNTDTQYF; cdr3_nt: TGCAGCGTTGCGAGTCTTAACACAGATACGCAGTATTTT
v_call: TRBV6-1; clone_size: .; d_call: .; j_call: TRBJ1-1; cdr3_aa: CASKKVGGNEAFF; cdr3_nt: TGTGCCAGCAAAAAAGTAGGGGGTAATGAAGCTTTCTTT
v_call: TRBV7-7; clone_size: .; d_call: TRBD1; j_call: TRBJ2-1; cdr3_aa: CASSHGQGRINNEQFF; cdr3_nt: TGTGCTAGCAGCCACGGACAGGGGAGGATTAACAATGAGCAGTTCTTC
v_call: TRBV19; clone_size: .; d_call: .; j_call: TRBJ2-7; cdr3_aa: CASSIPGLEQYF; cdr3_nt: TGTGCCAGTAGTATACCAGGGCTCGAGCAGTACTTC
v_call: TRBV19; clone_size: .; d_call: .; j_call: TRBJ2-7; cdr3_aa: CASSTAGHSYEQYF; cdr3_nt: TGTGCCAGTAGTACCGCGGGGCACTCCTACGAGCAGTACTTC
v_call: TRBV25-1; clone_size: .; d_call: .; j_call: TRBJ2-7; cdr3_aa: CASSEMKQAPLSSYEQYF; cdr3_nt: TGTGCCAGCAGTGAAATGAAACAGGCCCCTTTGAGCTCCTACGAGCAGTACTTC
v_call: TRBV7-9; clone_size: .; d_call: .; j_call: TRBJ2-1; cdr3_aa: CSSSRTENEQFF; cdr3_nt: TGTTCCAGCAGCCGTACGGAGAATGAGCAGTTCTTC
v_call: TRBV5-5; clone_size: .; d_call: .; j_call: TRBJ2-6; cdr3_aa: CASSLGSGSSGANVLTF; cdr3_nt: TGTGCCAGCAGCTTGGGTTCAGGTTCTTCTGGGGCCAACGTCCTGACTTTC
v_call: TRBV5-6; clone_size: .; d_call: TRBD2; j_call: TRBJ2-1; cdr3_aa: CASSPLTGTSGYNEQFF; cdr3_nt: TGTGCCAGCAGCCCTCTAACCGGGACTAGCGGCTACAATGAGCAGTTCTTC
v_call: TRBV7-9; clone_size: few; d_call: TRBD1; j_call: TRBJ1-5; cdr3_aa: CASSLGDSQYSNQPQHF; cdr3_nt: TGTGCCAGCAGCTTAGGGGACAGTCAATATAGCAATCAGCCCCAGCATTTT
v_call: TRBV18; clone_size: .; d_call: TRBD1; j_call: TRBJ1-5; cdr3_aa: CASSQGQAEQNQPQHF; cdr3_nt: TGTGCCAGCTCACAGGGACAGGCCGAACAAAATCAGCCCCAGCATTTT
v_call: TRBV1; clone_size: .; d_call: .; j_call: TRBJ2-3; cdr3_aa: CTSSQRDLWLAGVAVSTDTQYF; cdr3_nt: TGCACCAGCAGCCAACGTGACCTCTGGCTAGCGGGAGTGGCTGTCAGCACAGATACGCAGTATTTT
v_call: TRBV4-1; clone_size: .; d_call: TRBD1; j_call: TRBJ2-1; cdr3_aa: CASSQTDRGSYNEQFF; cdr3_nt: TGCGCCAGCAGCCAGACGGACAGGGGCTCCTACAATGAGCAGTTCTTC
v_call: TRBV7-9; clone_size: .; d_call: TRBD1; j_call: TRBJ2-2; cdr3_aa: CANGQGAFNTGELFF; cdr3_nt: TGTGCCAACGGACAGGGGGCTTTTAACACCGGGGAGCTGTTTTTT
v_call: TRBV18; clone_size: .; d_call: .; j_call: TRBJ2-5; cdr3_aa: CASSPLGDQETQYF; cdr3_nt: TGTGCCAGCTCACCACTCGGGGATCAAGAGACCCAGTACTTC
v_call: TRBV7-9; clone_size: .; d_call: TRBD1; j_call: TRBJ1-5; cdr3_aa: CASSPGGIGQPQHF; cdr3_nt: TGTGCCAGCAGCCCAGGGGGTATCGGCCAGCCCCAGCATTTT
v_call: TRBV7-8; clone_size: .; d_call: TRBD1; j_call: TRBJ2-1; cdr3_aa: CASSYRPYRDRYNEQFF; cdr3_nt: TGTGCCAGCAGCTATCGACCATACCGGGACAGATACAATGAGCAGTTCTTC
v_call: TRBV5-1; clone_size: .; d_call: TRBD1; j_call: TRBJ1-1; cdr3_aa: CASSRKTGENTEAFF; cdr3_nt: TGCGCCAGCAGCCGGAAGACAGGGGAGAACACTGAAGCTTTCTTT
v_call: TRBV28; clone_size: .; d_call: .; j_call: TRBJ1-1; cdr3_aa: CASSLPPGGGQNTEAFF; cdr3_nt: TGTGCCAGCAGTTTACCCCCGGGGGGGGGACAGAACACTGAAGCTTTCTTT
v_call: TRBV10-2; clone_size: .; d_call: .; j_call: TRBJ1-1; cdr3_aa: CASSDATRNTEAFF; cdr3_nt: TGCGCCAGCAGTGATGCCACGAGGAACACTGAAGCTTTCTTT
v_call: TRBV7-9; clone_size: .; d_call: TRBD1; j_call: TRBJ2-4; cdr3_aa: CASSLEGTGARNIQYF; cdr3_nt: TGTGCCAGCAGCTTAGAAGGGACAGGGGCAAGAAACATTCAGTACTTC
v_call: TRBV6-5; clone_size: .; d_call: .; j_call: TRBJ2-1; cdr3_aa: CASKGLSSYNEQFF; cdr3_nt: TGTGCCAGCAAGGGACTTAGCTCCTACAATGAGCAGTTCTTC
v_call: TRBV30; clone_size: .; d_call: .; j_call: TRBJ1-4; cdr3_aa: CAWSSYEGTNEKLFF; cdr3_nt: TGTGCCTGGAGTAGCTACGAGGGAACTAATGAAAAACTGTTTTTT
v_call: TRBV7-8; clone_size: .; d_call: TRBD1; j_call: TRBJ1-6; cdr3_aa: CASSLYGTGVRNSPLHF; cdr3_nt: TGTGCCAGCAGCTTATACGGGACAGGGGTACGCAATTCACCCCTCCACTTT